This record looks at one T cell receptor (beta chain) sequence and its context. Trimming at V came to 5 bases and at J to 11 bases, leaving 6 bases not matched to a gene. Germline loops: CDR1 SGHNT, CDR2 YYREEE (reference sequence). This CDR3 has 13 amino acids. This entry belongs to a study of cytomegalovirus exposure and HLA in healthy donors. The PCR contained 60 Vbeta and 13 Jbeta primers. The protocol was immunoSEQ multiplex PCR, while the TCRdb copy is restricted to in-frame clones and leaves out a portion. The sample lists 90,000 to 120,000 clones; about 79% were seen once. The chain employs TRBV5-4 and TRBJ1-4; 10 positions agree with TRBD1. Sequences were obtained from PBMCs. This TCR was recovered from a man aged 55 to 69 in good health and CMV-seropositive. DNA for the CDR3: TGTGCCAGCAGGCGACAGGGGGCATTTAAACTGTTTTTT. As protein: CASRRQGAFKLFF.